This TCR beta chain came from a study of siplizumab effects on memory and regulatory T cells. TCRdb's table, derived via immunoSEQ multiplex PCR, lists solely in-frame clones and lacks some. Here the sample spans tens of thousands of clones, 87% being singletons. General study results and limits: Proof of suppressive function in proliferating Tregs from siplizumab cultures was not established. Naive T cells seemed more diverse than memory cells and seemed major alloresponse contributors. Assignment to unstimulated subsets succeeded for only a minor fraction of the alloreactive clones. The study found that siplizumab significantly reduced alloreactive sequences traceable to unstimulated CD4+ memory cells.

This clone was detected only once. Its cognate antigen is unknown. In germline, CDR1 is MDHEN, CDR2 SYDVKM. The CDR3 has 13 amino acids. Trimming removed 6 bases at V and 3 bases at J, with 8 bases between. Sample: Tregs sorted from blood. The receptor was isolated from a human donor in good health. V is TRBV28 and J is TRBJ1-4; D remains ambiguous. The CDR3 loop is CASRWASNEKLFF. The CDR3 DNA follows: TGTGCCAGCAGGTGGGCGTCTAATGAAAAACTGTTTTTT. Full variable domain (missing parts from reference TRBV28 and TRBJ1-4): DVKVTQSSRYLVKRTGEKVFLECVQDMDHENMFWYRQDPGLGLRLIYFSYDVKMKEKGDIPEGYSVSREKKERFSLILESASTNQTSMYLCASRWASNEKLFFGSGTQLSVL.